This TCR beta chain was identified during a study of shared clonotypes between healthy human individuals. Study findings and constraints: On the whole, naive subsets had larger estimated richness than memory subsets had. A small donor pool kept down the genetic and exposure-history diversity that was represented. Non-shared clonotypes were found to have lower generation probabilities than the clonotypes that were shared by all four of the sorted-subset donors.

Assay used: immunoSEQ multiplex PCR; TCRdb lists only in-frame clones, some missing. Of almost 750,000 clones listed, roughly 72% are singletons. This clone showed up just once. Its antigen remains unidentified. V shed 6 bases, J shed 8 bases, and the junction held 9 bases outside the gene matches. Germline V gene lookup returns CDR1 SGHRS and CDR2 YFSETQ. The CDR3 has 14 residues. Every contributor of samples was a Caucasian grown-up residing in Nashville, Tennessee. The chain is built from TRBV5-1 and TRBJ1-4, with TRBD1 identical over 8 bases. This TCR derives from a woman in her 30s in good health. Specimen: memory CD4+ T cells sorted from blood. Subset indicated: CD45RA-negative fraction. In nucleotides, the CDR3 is TGCGCCAGCAAGCCACAGGGGGATGTAGAAAAACTGTTTTTT. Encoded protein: CASKPQGDVEKLFF.